The 10 T cell receptor beta chains given below trace back to one sample, sequenced in a study of graft-versus-host responses after intestinal transplantation. Measured with immunoSEQ multiplex PCR; TCRdb has only the in-frame clones, and not every one. The table has roughly 9,400 clones, around 94% seen once; the top ten hold 2% to 2.5%. The source was PBMCs, collected 8 days after intestinal transplant. These receptors all come from a human patient who received an intestinal transplant, so some T cells may come from the graft donor.

The chain combines TRBV7-8 with TRBJ2-7; TRBD2 matches at 7 bases. Germline values: CDR1 SGHVS, CDR2 FQNEAQ. This CDR3 region has 15 residues. V shed 2 bases and J 3 bases; nucleotides not matched to a gene: 7. This chain's CDR3 is CASSLRASGFYEQYF. CDR3 bases: TGTGCCAGCAGCTTACGCGCTAGCGGTTTCTACGAGCAGTACTTC.

The chain links TRBV7-8 to TRBJ2-4; D is possibly TRBD1 (6 bases). The CDR3 consists of 16 residues. The germline V gene encodes CDR1 SGHVS and CDR2 FQNEAQ. Trimming stripped 5 bases from V and 1 base from J, with 15 bases between. This CDR3 is CASSPETGSAKNIQYF. Here the CDR3 DNA reads TGTGCCAGCAGCCCGGAAACAGGGTCGGCCAAAAACATTCAGTACTTC.

This chain joins TRBV19 and TRBJ2-1, with D possibly matching TRBD1 (6 bases). Germline lookup yields CDR1 LNHDA and CDR2 SQIVND (reference sequence). V lost 5 bases to trimming and J lost 6 bases, with 8 bases between them. CDR3 length equals 12 residues. CDR3 nucleotides: TGTGCCAGTAGTCACAGGGTCAATGAGCAGTTCTTC. Translation: CASSHRVNEQFF.

Worth noting for this clone: Compared with germline, one end of the junction differs, possibly owing to a read error. The J gene is TRBJ2-7, the V gene TRBV7-7; perhaps D is TRBD1 or TRBD2 (5 bases each). The CDR3 is made up of 13 amino acids. Germline CDR1 SSHAT, CDR2 FNYEAQ (reference sequence). The CDR3 protein is CASSSTAVGEQYF. Here the CDR3 DNA reads TGTGCTAGCAGCTCGACAGCGGTAGGCGAGCAGTACTTC. Drawing the rest from reference TRBV7-7 and TRBJ2-7, the complete variable domain is GAGVSQSPRYKVTKRGQDVTLRCDPISSHATLYWYQQALGQGPEFLTYFNYEAQPDKSGLPSDRFSAERPEGSISTLTIQRTEQRDSAMYRCASSSTAVGEQYFGPGTRLTVT.

The V and J genes are TRBV4-1 and TRBJ2-3; TRBD2 matches 8 bases. Losses at the gene ends were 1 base for V and 3 bases for J; bases not matched to a gene: 6. The germline V gene has CDR1 MGHRA and CDR2 YSYEKL. This CDR3 spans 16 amino acids. This CDR3 reads CASSQASGRGTDTQYF. In DNA form, the CDR3 reads TGCGCCAGCAGCCAAGCAAGCGGGAGAGGGACAGATACGCAGTATTTT.

V is TRBV18 and J is TRBJ1-4; D not resolved. The CDR3 extends over 15 amino acids. V gave up 1 base and J gave up 3 bases, with 9 bases separating them. The germline V gene has CDR1 KGHSH and CDR2 LQKENI. CDR3 sequence: CASSPQFASNEKLFF. CDR3 coding DNA: TGTGCCAGCTCACCACAATTTGCCTCTAATGAAAAACTGTTTTTT.

The chain carries TRBV7-8 and TRBJ2-7; possibly TRBD1 or TRBD2 for D (6 bases each). Trimming left V 5 bases short and J 0 bases short, with 14 bases between. Germline V CDR1 and CDR2: SGHVS, FQNEAQ. The CDR3 is made up of 15 amino acids. The CDR3 here is CASSQPRGASYEQYF. Written as DNA, the CDR3 is TGTGCCAGCAGCCAACCAAGGGGGGCCTCCTACGAGCAGTACTTC.

The chain joins TRBV5-1 to TRBJ2-1, with D unclear. The CDR3 is made up of 17 amino acids. V was cut by 0 bases and J by 4 bases, with 17 bases left in between. The germline V gene has CDR1 SGHRS and CDR2 YFSETQ. The CDR3: CASSLDSLFQFYNEQFF. The CDR3 DNA sequence: TGCGCCAGCAGCTTGGACAGCCTCTTCCAATTTTACAATGAGCAGTTCTTC.

V is TRBV15 and J is TRBJ1-4; a possible D gene is TRBD1 (5 bases). Germline values: CDR1 LNHNV, CDR2 YYDKDF (reference sequence). The CDR3 runs 15 residues. The ends were cut back, 1 base at V and 6 bases at J, with 12 bases in the middle. CDR3 nucleotide sequence: TGTGCCACCAGCAGAGGGGGAGGGGCCGATGAAAAACTGTTTTTT. Its translation is CATSRGGGADEKLFF.

J is TRBJ2-7 and V is TRBV7-8; no definite D call. The CDR3 is made up of 12 amino acids. The germline V gene has CDR1 SGHVS and CDR2 FQNEAQ. The V end was cut by 2 bases, the J end by 3 bases, with 5 bases between. The CDR3 DNA reads TGTGCCAGCAGCTTAAATGGCTACGAGCAGTACTTC. This gives the protein CASSLNGYEQYF.